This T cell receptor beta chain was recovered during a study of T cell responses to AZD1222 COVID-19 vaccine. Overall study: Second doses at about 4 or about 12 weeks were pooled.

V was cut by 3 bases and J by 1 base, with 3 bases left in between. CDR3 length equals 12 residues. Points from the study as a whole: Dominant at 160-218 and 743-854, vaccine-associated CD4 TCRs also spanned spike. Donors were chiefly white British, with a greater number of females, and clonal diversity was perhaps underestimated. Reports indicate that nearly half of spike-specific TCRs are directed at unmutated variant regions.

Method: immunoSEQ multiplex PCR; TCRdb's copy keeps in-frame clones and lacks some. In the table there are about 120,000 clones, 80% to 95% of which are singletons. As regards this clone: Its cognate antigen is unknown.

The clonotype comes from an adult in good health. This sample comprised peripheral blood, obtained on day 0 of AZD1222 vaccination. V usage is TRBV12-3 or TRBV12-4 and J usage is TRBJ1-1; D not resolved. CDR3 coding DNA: TGTGCCAGCAGTTTGGAGAACACTGAAGCTTTCTTT. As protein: CASSLENTEAFF.